This T cell receptor beta chain was documented in a study of T cells in Graves' hyperthyroidism and ophthalmopathy. The table lists this clonotype with many counts. The germline V gene encodes CDR1 SQVTM and CDR2 ANQGSEA. Losses at the gene ends were 3 bases for V and 0 bases for J; bases not matched to a gene: 3. This CDR3 has 14 residues. RNA transcripts were the template for amplifying TCR beta CDR3 regions. HTBI primers were the set used in a first-round RT-PCR of the TCR CDR3. Each CDR3 protein gets one entry after TCRdb re-called the multiplex PCR reads with MiXCR. The data contain a few hundred thousand distinct CDR3 sequences, about 15% of them singletons. Patients showing uncontrolled infection, other autoimmune disease, pregnancy or lactation were ineligible. Thyroid ultrasound, orbital computed tomography, clinical symptoms, and serum thyroxine and TRAb underpinned diagnoses.

This TCR derives from a woman in her thirties with Graves' hyperthyroidism. The chain employs TRBV29-1 and TRBJ2-3, with 7 bases lining up with TRBD1. Sequencing was carried out using blood. The CDR3 nucleotides are TGCAGCGTTGATGGGACAGCGAGCACAGATACGCAGTATTTT. Protein: CSVDGTASTDTQYF.